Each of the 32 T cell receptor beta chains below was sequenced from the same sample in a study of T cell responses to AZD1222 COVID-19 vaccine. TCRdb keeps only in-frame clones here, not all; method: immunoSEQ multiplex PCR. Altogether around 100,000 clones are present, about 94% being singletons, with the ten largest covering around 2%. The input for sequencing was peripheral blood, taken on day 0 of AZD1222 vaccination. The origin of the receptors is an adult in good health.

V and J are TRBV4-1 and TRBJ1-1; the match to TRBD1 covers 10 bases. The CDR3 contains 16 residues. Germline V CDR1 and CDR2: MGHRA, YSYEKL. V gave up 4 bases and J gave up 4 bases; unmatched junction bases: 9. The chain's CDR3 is CASSPPSTGGFTEAFF. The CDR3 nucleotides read TGCGCCAGCAGCCCTCCTTCGACAGGGGGCTTCACTGAAGCTTTCTTT.

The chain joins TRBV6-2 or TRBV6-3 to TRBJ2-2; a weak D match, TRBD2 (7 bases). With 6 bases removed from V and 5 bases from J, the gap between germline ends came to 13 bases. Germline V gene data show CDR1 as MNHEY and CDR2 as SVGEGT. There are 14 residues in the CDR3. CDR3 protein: CASSPGGYTGELFF. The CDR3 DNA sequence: TGTGCCAGCAGCCCGGGGGGCTATACCGGGGAGCTGTTTTTT.

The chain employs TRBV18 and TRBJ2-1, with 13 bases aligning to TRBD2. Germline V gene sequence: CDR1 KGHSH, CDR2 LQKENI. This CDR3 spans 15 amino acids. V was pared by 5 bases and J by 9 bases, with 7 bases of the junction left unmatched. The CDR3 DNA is TGTGCCAGCTCATCAGGACTAGCGGGAGTCGTTGAGCAGTTCTTC. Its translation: CASSSGLAGVVEQFF.

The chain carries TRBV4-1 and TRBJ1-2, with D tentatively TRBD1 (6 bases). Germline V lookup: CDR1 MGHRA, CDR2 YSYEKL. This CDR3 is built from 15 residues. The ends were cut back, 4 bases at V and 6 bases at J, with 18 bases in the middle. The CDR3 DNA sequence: TGCGCCAGCAGCCTTCCCGGGGGGCGTAGCGATGGCTACACCTTC. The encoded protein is CASSLPGGRSDGYTF.

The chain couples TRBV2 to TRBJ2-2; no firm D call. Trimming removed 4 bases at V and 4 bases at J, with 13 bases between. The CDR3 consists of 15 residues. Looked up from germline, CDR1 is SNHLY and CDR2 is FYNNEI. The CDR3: CASSVVLISTGELFF. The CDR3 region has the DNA TGTGCCAGCAGTGTTGTTTTGATTTCCACCGGGGAGCTGTTTTTT.

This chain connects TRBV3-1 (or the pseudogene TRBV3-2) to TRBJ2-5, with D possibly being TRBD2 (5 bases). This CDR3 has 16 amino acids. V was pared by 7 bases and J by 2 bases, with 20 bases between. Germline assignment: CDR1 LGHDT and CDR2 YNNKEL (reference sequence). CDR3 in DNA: TGTGCCAGCACCAGCCTGACTATGATCAGTCAAGAGACCCAGTACTTC. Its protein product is CASTSLTMISQETQYF.

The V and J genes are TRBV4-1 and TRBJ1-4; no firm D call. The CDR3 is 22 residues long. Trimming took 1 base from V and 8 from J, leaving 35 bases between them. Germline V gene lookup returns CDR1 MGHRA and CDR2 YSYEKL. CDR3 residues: CASSQGFLAPSREEAPREKLFF. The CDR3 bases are TGCGCCAGCAGCCAAGGTTTCTTGGCCCCTTCTAGGGAGGAGGCCCCTAGGGAAAAACTGTTTTTT.

CDR3 nucleotide sequence: TGTGCCAGTAGTTTACAGGGCCAGCGGGCCGGGGAGCTGTTTTTT. This translates into CASSLQGQRAGELFF. The chain recombines TRBV19 with TRBJ2-2, with D perhaps being TRBD1 or TRBD2 (6 bases each). The CDR3 has 15 amino acids. From germline, CDR1 is LNHDA and CDR2 SQIVND (reference sequence). V was cut by 5 bases and J by 6 bases, with 16 bases left in between.

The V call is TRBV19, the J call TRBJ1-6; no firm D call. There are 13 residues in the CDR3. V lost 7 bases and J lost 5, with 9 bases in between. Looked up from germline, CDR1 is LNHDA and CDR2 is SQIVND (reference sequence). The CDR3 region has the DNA TGTGCCAGTACGGACTGGGATAATTCACCCCTCCACTTT. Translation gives CASTDWDNSPLHF.

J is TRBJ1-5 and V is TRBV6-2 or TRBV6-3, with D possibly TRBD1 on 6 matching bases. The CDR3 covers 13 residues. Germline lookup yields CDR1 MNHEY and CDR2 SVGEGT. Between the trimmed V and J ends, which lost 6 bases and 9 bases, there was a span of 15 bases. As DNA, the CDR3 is TGTGCCAGCAGCCGCCTACAGGGTTCGCCCCAGCATTTT. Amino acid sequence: CASSRLQGSPQHF.

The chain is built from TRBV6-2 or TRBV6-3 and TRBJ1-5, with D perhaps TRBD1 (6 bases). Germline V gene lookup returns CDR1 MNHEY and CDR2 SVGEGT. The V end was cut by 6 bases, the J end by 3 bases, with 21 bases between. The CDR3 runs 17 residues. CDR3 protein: CASSDPRTALTNQPQHF. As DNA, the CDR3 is TGTGCCAGCAGCGACCCGAGGACAGCCCTAACCAATCAGCCCCAGCATTTT.

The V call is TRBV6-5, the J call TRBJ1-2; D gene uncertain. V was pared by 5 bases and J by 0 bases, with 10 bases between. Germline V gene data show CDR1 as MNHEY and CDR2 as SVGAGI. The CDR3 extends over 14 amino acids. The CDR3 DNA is TGTGCCAGCAGTCGAAACGTAGCTAACTATGGCTACACCTTC. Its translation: CASSRNVANYGYTF.

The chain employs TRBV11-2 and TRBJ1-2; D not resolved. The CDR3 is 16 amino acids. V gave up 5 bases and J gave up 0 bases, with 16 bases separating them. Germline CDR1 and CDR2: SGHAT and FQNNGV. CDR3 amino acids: CASSQTGQLTNYGYTF. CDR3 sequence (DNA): TGTGCCAGCAGCCAAACCGGGCAGCTAACTAACTATGGCTACACCTTC.

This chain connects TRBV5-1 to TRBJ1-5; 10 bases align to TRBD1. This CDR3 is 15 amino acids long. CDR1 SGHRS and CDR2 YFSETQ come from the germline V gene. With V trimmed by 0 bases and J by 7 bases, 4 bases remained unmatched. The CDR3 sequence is CASSLGTGGSQPQHF. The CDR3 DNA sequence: TGCGCCAGCAGCTTGGGGACAGGGGGGAGCCAGCCCCAGCATTTT.

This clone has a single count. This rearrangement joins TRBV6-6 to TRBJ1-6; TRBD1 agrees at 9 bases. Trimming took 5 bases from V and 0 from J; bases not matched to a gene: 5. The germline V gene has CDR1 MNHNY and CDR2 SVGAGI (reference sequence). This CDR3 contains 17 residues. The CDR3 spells CASSRGQGSSYNSPLHF. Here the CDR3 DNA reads TGTGCCAGCAGTCGAGGACAGGGGAGCTCCTATAATTCACCCCTCCACTTT.

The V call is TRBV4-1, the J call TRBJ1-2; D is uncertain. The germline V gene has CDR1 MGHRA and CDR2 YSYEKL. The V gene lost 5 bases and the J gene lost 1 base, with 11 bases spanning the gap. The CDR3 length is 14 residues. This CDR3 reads CASSIGRDNYGYTF. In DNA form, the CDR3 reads TGCGCCAGCAGCATTGGACGGGATAACTATGGCTACACCTTC.

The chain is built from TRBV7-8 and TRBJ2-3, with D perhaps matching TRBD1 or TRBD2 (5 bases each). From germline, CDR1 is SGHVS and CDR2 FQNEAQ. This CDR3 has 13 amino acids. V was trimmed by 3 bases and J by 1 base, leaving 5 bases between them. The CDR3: CASSLGGTDTQYF. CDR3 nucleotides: TGTGCCAGCAGCTTGGGGGGCACAGATACGCAGTATTTT.

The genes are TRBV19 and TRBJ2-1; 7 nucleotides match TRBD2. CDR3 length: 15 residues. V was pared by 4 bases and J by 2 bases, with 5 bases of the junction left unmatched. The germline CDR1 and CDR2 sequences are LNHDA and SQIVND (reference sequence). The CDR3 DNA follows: TGTGCCAGTAGTAAGGGCAGCGGGACCTACAATGAGCAGTTCTTC. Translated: CASSKGSGTYNEQFF. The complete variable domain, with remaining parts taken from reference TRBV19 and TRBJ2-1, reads DGGITQSPKYLFRKEGQNVTLSCEQNLNHDAMYWYRQDPGQGLRLIYYSQIVNDFQKGDIAEGYSVSREKKESFPLTVTSAQKNPTAFYLCASSKGSGTYNEQFFGPGTRLTVL.

The CDR3 DNA follows: TGTGCCAGTAGTACCCTGGGGTTGACTAATGAAAAACTGTTTTTT. Translation gives CASSTLGLTNEKLFF. The chain has TRBV19 and TRBJ1-4; D ambiguous. The germline V and J ends were trimmed by 4 bases and 2 bases, with 11 bases remaining between them. The CDR3 consists of 15 residues. CDR1 and CDR2 from the germline V gene are LNHDA and SQIVND (reference sequence).

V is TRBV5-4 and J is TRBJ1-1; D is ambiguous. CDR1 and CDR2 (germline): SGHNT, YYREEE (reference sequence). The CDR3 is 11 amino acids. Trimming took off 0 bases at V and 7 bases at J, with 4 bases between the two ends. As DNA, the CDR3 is TGTGCCAGCAGCTTGGACAGTGAAGCTTTCTTT. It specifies CASSLDSEAFF.

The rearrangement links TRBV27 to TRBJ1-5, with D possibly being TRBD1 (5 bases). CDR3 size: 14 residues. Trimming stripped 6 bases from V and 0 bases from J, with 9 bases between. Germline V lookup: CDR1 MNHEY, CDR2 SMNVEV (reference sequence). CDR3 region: CASRYRSSNQPQHF. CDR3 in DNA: TGTGCCAGCAGATACAGGAGTAGCAATCAGCCCCAGCATTTT.

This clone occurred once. The CDR3 protein is CASSLFAPSGGYNEQFF. The CDR3 nucleotides are TGTGCCAGCAGCTTATTCGCGCCCAGCGGGGGATACAATGAGCAGTTCTTC. The chain uses TRBV7-2 and TRBJ2-1, with 8 bases matching TRBD2. This CDR3 is 17 amino acids long. Germline values: CDR1 SGHTA, CDR2 FQGNSA. V was pared by 2 bases and J by 4 bases, with 10 bases of the junction left unmatched.

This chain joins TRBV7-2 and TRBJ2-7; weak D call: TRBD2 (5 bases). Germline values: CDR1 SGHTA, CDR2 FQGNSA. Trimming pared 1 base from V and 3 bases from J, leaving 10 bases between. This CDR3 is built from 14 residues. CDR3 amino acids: CASSLDDAGYEQYF. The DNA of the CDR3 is TGTGCCAGCAGCTTAGACGATGCGGGCTACGAGCAGTACTTC.

CDR3 amino acids: CASSAETAYGYTF. CDR3 in DNA: TGTGCCAGCTCTGCGGAAACAGCCTATGGCTACACCTTC. J is TRBJ1-2 and V is TRBV18, with D uncertain. The CDR3 spans 13 residues. Trimming pared 6 bases from V and 4 bases from J, leaving 12 bases between. Germline V gene lookup returns CDR1 KGHSH and CDR2 LQKENI. Variable domain in full (rest from reference TRBV18 and TRBJ1-2): NAGVMQNPRHLVRRRGQEARLRCSPMKGHSHVYWYRQLPEEGLKFMVYLQKENIIDESGMPKERFSAEFPKEGPSILRIQQVVRGDSAAYFCASSAETAYGYTFGSGTRLTVV.

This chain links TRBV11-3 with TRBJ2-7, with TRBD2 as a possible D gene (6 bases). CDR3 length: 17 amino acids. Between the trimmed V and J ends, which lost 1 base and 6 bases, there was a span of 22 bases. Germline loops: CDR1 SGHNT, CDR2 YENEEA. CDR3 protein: CASSLVAGPGIIGEQYF. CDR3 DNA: TGTGCCAGCAGCTTAGTCGCGGGGCCAGGAATCATCGGCGAGCAGTACTTC.

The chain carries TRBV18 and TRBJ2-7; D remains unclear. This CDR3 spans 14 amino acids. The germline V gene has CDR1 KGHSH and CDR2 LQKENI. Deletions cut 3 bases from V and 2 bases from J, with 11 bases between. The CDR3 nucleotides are TGTGCCAGCTCACCTCCAGACAAGACCTACGAGCAGTACTTC. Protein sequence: CASSPPDKTYEQYF.

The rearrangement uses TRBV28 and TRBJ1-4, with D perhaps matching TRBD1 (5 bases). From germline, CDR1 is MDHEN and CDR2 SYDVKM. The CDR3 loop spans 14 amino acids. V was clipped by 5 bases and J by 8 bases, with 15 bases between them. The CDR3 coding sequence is TGTGCCAGCAGTGGCACAGGTTGGAGAGAAAAACTGTTTTTT. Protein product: CASSGTGWREKLFF.

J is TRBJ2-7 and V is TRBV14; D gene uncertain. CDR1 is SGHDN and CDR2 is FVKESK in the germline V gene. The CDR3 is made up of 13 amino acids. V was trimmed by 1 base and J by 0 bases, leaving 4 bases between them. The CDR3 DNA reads TGTGCCAGCAGCCAAGCTGACTCCTACGAGCAGTACTTC. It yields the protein CASSQADSYEQYF.

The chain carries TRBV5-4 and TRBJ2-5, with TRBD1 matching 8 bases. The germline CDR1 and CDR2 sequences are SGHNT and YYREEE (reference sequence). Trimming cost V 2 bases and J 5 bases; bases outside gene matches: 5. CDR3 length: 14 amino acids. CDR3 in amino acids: CASSFGQGRETQYF. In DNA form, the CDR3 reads TGTGCCAGCAGCTTTGGACAGGGAAGGGAGACCCAGTACTTC.

Here the CDR3 reads CASSGGTSSPLHF. CDR3 in DNA: TGTGCCAGCAGCGGGGGAACCAGCTCACCCCTCCACTTT. This chain uses TRBV9 with TRBJ1-6, with D uncertain. The CDR3 is 13 residues long. The germline gives CDR1 SGDLS, CDR2 YYNGEE. Trimming stripped 3 bases from V and 10 bases from J, with 11 bases between.

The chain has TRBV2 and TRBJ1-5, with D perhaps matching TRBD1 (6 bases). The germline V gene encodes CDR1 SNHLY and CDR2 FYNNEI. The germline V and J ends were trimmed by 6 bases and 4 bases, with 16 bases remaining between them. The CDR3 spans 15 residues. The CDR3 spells CASSVNLQGNQPQHF. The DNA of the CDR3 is TGTGCCAGCAGCGTAAACTTACAGGGAAATCAGCCCCAGCATTTT.

CDR3 sequence reads: CASGRMGEAFF. The CDR3 coding sequence is TGTGCCAGCGGTCGCATGGGTGAAGCTTTCTTT. V usage is TRBV6-5 and J usage is TRBJ1-1; D is unresolved. Trimming removed 8 bases from V and 7 bases from J, with 11 bases in between. The germline CDR1 and CDR2 sequences are MNHEY and SVGAGI. CDR3 size: 11 residues.